Described below is a single T cell receptor (beta chain) sequence and its context. A read error may explain this, as a much larger clone is one base away. The sample comes from a study of T cells in Graves' hyperthyroidism and ophthalmopathy. Amplification yielded TCR beta CDR3 regions, with RNA transcripts as the source. HTBI primers were the set used in a first-round RT-PCR of the TCR CDR3. TCRdb called the multiplex PCR reads again in MiXCR, with one record for every CDR3 protein. The sample comprises about 180,000 distinct CDR3 sequences, about a sixth of which are singletons, and approximately 28% rests with the top ten. Those patients with uncontrolled infection, other autoimmune disease, pregnancy or lactation were excluded. The CDR3 is 15 residues long. Germline V CDR1 and CDR2: SGHTA, FQGNSA. The V end was cut by 7 bases, the J end by 5 bases, with 20 bases between.

The V gene is TRBV7-2, the J gene TRBJ2-5; D tentatively reads TRBD1 or TRBD2 (5 bases each). Sequenced material: blood. This sequence originates from a woman aged 45-65 years with Graves' hyperthyroidism. The DNA of the CDR3 is TGTACCAGCACGCGAAGGGACCCCCGCTACGAGACCCAGTACTTC. Translated, it gives CTSTRRDPRYETQYF.